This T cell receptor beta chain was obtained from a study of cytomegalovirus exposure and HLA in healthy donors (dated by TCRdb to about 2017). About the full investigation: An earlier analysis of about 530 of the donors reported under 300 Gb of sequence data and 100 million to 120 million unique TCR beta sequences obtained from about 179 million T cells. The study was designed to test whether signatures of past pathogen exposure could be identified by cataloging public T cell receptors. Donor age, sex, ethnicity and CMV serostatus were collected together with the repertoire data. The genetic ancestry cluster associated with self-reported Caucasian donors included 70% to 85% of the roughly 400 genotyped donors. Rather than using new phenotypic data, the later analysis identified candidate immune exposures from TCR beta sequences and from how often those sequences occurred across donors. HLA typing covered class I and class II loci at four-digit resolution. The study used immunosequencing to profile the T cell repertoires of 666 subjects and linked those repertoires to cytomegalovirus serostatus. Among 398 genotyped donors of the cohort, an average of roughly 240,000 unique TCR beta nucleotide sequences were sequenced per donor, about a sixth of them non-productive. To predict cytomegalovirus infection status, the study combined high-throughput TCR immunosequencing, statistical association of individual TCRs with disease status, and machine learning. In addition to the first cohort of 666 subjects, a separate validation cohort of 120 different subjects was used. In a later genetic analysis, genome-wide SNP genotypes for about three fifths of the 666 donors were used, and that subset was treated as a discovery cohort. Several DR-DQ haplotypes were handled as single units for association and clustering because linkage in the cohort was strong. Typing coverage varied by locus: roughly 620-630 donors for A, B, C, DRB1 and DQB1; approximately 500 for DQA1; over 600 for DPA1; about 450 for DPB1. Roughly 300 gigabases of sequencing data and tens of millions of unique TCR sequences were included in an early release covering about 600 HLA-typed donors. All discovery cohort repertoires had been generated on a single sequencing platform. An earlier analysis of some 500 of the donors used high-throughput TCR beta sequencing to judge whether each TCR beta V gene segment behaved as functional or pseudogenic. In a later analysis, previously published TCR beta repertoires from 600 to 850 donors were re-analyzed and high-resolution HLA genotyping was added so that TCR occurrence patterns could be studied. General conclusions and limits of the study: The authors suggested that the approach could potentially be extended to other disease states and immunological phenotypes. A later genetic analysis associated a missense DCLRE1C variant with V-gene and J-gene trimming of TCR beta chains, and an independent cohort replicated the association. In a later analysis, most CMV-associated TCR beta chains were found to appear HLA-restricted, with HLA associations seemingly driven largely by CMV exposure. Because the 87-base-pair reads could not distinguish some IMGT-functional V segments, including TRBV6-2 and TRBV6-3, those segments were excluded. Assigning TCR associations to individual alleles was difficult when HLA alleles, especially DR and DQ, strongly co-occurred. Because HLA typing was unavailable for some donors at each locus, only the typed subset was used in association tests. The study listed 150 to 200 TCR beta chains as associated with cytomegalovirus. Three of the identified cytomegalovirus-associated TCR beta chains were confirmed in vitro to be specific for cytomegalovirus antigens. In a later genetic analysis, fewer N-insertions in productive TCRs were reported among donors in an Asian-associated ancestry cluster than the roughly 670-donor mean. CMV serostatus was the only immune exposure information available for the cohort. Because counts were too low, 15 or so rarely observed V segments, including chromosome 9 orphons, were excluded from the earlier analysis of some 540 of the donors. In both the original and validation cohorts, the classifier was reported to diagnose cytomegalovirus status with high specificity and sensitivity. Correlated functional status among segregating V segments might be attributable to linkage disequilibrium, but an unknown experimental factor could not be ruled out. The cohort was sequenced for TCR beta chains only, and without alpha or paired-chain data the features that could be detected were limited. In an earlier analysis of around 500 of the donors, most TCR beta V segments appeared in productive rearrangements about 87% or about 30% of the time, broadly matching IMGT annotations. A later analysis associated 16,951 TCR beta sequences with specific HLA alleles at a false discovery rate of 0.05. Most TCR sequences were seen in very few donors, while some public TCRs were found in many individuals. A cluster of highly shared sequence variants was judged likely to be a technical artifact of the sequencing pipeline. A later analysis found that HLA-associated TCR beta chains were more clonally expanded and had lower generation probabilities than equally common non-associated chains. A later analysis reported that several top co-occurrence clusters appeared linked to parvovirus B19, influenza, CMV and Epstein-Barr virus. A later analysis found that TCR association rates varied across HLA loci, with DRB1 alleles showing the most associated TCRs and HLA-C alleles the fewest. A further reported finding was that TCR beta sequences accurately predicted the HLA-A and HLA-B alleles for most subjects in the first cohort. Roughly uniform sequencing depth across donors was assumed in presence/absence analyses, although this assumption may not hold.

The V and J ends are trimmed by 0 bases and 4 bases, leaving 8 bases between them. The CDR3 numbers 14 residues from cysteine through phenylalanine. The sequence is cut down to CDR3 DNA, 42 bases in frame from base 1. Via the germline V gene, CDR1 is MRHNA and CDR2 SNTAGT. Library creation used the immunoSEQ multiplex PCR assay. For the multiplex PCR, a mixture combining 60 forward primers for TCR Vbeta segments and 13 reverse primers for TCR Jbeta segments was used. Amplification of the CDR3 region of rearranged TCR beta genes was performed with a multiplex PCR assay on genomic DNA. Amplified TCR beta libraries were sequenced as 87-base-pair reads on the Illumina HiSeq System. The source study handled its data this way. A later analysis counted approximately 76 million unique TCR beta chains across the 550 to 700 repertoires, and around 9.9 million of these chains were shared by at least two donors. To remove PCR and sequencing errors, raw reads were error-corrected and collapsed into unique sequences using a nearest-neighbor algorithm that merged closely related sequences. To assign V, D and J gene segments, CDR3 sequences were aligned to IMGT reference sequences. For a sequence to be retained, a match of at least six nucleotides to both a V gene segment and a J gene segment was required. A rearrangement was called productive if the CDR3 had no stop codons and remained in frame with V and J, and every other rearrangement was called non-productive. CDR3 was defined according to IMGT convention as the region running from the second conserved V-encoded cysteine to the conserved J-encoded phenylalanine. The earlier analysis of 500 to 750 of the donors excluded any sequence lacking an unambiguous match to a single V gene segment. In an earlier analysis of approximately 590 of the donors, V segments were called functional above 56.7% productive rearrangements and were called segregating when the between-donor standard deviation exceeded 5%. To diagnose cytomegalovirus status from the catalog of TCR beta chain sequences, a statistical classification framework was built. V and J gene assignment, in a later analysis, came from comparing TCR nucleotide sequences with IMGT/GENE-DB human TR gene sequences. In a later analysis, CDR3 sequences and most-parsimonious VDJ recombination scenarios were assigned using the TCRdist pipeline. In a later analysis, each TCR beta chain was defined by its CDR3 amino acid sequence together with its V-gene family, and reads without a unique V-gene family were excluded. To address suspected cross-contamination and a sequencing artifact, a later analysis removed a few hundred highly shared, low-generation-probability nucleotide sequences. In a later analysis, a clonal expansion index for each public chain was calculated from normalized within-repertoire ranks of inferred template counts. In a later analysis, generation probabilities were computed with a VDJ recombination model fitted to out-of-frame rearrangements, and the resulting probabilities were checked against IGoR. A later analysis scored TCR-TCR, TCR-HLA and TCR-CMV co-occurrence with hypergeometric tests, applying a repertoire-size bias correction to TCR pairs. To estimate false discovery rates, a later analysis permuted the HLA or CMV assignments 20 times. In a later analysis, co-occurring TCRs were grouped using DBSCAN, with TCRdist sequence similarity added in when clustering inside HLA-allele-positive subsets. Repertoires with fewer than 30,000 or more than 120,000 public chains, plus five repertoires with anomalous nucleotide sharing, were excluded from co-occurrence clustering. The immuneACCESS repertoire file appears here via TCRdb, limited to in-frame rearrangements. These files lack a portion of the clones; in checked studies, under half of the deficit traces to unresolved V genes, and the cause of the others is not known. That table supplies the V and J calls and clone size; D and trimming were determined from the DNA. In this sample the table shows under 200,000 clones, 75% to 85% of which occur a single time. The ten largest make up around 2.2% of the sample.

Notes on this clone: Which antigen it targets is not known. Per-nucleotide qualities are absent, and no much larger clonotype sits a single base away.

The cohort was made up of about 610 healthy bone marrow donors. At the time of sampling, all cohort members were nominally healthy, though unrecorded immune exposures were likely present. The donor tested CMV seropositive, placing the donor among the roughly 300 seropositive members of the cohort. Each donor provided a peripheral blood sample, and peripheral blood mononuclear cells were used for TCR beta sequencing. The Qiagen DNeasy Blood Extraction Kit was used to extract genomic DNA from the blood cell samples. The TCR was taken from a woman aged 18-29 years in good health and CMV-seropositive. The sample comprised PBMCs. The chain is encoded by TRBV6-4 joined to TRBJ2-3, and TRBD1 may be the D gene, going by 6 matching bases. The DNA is TGTGCCAGCAGTGACTCGGGGACACCAGATACGCAGTATTTT. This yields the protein CASSDSGTPDTQYF.